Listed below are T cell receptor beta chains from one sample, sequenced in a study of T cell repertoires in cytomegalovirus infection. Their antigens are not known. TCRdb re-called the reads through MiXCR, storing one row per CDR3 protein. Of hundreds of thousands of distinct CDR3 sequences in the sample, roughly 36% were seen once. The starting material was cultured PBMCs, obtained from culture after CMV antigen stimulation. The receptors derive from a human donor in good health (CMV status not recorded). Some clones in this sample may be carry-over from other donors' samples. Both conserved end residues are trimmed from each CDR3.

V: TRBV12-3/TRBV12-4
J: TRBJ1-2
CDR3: ASSPGRGQNGYT

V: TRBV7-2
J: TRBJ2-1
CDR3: ASSLVRREQF

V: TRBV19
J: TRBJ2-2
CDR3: ASSIFDRGNTGELF

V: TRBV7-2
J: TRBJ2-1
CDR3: ASSLEGGHNEQF

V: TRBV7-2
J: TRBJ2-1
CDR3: ASSLWVEGHNEQF

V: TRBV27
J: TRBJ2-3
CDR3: ASSPTGVPDTQY

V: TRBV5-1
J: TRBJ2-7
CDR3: ASSLSPTGATYEQY

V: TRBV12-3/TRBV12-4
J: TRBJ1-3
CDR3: ASSRGQPGNTIY

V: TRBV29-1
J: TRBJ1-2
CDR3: SVEDWGNYGYT

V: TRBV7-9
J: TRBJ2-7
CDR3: ASSSGTGGLYEQY

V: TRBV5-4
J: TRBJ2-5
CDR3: ASSLAQGTETQY

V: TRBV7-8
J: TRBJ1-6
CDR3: ASTPGSDSPLH

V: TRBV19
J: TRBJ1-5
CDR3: ASSVQGPQPQH

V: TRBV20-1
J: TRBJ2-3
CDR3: SARDSAASDTQY

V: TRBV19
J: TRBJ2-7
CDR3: ASSTGNQQY

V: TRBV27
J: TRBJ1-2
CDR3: ASSLNGPYGYT

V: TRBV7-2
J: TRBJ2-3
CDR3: ASLRSPATDTQY

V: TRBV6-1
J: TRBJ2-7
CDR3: ASSPLEVSFHEQY

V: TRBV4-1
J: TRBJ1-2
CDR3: ASNPQMSDNYGYT

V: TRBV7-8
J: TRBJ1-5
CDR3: ASSSTGGEVAPQH

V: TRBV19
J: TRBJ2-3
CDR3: ASSMTGRQDTQY

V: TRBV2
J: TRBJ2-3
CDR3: ASSGRVSVPPDTQY

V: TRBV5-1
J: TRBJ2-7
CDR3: ASRWPNSYEQY

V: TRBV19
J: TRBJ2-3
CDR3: ASSMGVTDTQY

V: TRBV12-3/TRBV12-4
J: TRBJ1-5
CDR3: ASSFRGTIQPQH

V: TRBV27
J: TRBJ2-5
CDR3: ASSLSSPVGETQY

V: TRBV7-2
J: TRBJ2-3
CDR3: ASSLARGRADTQY